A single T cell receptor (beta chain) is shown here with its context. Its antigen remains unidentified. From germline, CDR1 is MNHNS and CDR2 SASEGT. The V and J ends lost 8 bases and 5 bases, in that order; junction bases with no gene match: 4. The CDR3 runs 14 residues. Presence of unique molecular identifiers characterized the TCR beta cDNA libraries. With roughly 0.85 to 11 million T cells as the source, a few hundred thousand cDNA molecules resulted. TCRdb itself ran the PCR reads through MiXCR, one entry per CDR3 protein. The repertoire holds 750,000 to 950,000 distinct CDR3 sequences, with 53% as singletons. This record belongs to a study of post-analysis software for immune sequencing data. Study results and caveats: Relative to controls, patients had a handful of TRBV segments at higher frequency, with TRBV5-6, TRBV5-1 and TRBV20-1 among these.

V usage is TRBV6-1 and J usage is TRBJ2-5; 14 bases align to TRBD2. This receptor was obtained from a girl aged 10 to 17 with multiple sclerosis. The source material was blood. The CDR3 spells CASGLAGGVETQYF. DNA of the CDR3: TGTGCCAGCGGACTAGCGGGAGGTGTTGAGACCCAGTACTTC.